This T cell receptor (beta chain) derives from a study of T cells after yellow fever vaccination. V was pared by 6 bases and J by 2 bases, with 13 bases between. CDR3 length equals 14 residues. This clonotype was seen many times. The target antigen is unknown. TCRdb reprocessed the 5' RACE reads with MiXCR, giving one entry per CDR3 protein. The data contain about 150,000 distinct CDR3 sequences, just over 6.5% of them singletons. Study-wide results and caveats: Clones that expanded after primary vaccination mostly reappeared after the booster (nearly 98% CD4, around 87% CD8). Among all clonotypes, a small share was observed in both CD4 and CD8 compartments.

Sequenced material: CD4+ T cells sorted from PBMCs, taken 10 days after the yellow fever booster vaccination. This receptor was taken from a man aged 30-40 years who received the YFV17D yellow fever vaccine. The chain is built from TRBV12-3 or TRBV12-4 and TRBJ1-1; TRBD1 might be the D (5 bases). The CDR3 here is CASRSGTANTEAFF. DNA for the CDR3: TGTGCCAGCAGATCCGGGACGGCAAACACTGAAGCTTTCTTT.